A single sample gave rise to the 2 T cell receptor beta chains below, sequenced in a study of response to subunit inactivated influenza vaccine. In TCRdb, the RT-PCR reads were re-called with MiXCR into one record per CDR3 protein. The table lists under 200,000 distinct CDR3 sequences, approximately 10% of them singletons. Specimen: non-naive T cells sorted from PBMCs, collected around seven weeks after vaccination. Receptor source: a man in his fifties or sixties who received an inactivated influenza vaccine.

This clonotype has ten or more counts. The gene calls are TRBV10-3 and TRBJ2-7; D is perhaps TRBD2 (5 bases). Germline CDR1 is ENHRY and CDR2 is SYGVKD. This CDR3 has 14 amino acids. Trimming cost V 5 bases and J 0 bases, with 11 bases left between them. The CDR3 DNA sequence: TGTGCCATCAGTTCGACTACCAGCTCCTACGAGCAGTACTTC. Translated, it gives CAISSTTSSYEQYF.

A note on this clonotype: An end of the junction does not agree with germline; a read error may underlie this. This chain links TRBV20-1 with TRBJ2-1; 7 positions match TRBD1. The germline V gene has CDR1 DFQATT and CDR2 SNEGSKA (reference sequence). The CDR3 loop spans 17 amino acids. For the CDR3, the DNA is TGCAGTTCTAGAGATACCACAGGGGAAATCTCCTACAATGAGCAGTTCTTC. Encoded protein: CSSRDTTGEISYNEQFF.